These 13 T cell receptor beta chains share one sample of origin, sequenced in a study of HIV-infected children after antiretroviral therapy interruption. Treatment described: PENTA 11 planned treatment interruption arm or continuous ART arm. RNA-based 3' RACE libraries used unique molecular identifiers. TCRdb itself ran the 3' RACE reads through MiXCR, one entry per CDR3 protein. The sample carries more than 12,000 distinct CDR3 sequences, around 3.5% recorded once. Specimen: CD45RO+ CD8+ T cells from PBMCs, pooled from several time points, collected from a donor given antiretroviral therapy, either interrupted or continuous. Specified subset: memory CD8+ CD45RO+ CD45RA- T cells. The receptor set was obtained from a pool of human donors with HIV.

This clonotype was seen a single time. Just one base apart from a much larger clone, this may be a read error. This sequence joins TRBV25-1 and TRBJ1-6, with unresolved D. This CDR3 has 14 residues. Per germline, CDR1 MGHDK and CDR2 SYGVNS. As DNA, the CDR3 is TGTGCCAGCACCCCGGCAGGTGACGCGGCACCCCCCCACTTT. The encoded protein is CASTPAGDAAPPHF.

This clonotype was picked up many times. V usage is TRBV25-1 and J usage is TRBJ2-2; TRBD1 aligns across 7 bases. Germline lookup yields CDR1 MGHDK and CDR2 SYGVNS. The CDR3 totals 15 residues. The V and J ends lost 3 bases and 3 bases, in that order; junction bases with no gene match: 4. In DNA form, the CDR3 reads TGTGCCAGCAGTGACGGACAGGCCGACACCGGGGAGCTGTTTTTT. Translating it yields CASSDGQADTGELFF.

This clonotype was recorded at least ten times. The V and J genes are TRBV6-5 and TRBJ2-1; 7 bases are shared with TRBD2. The germline V gene has CDR1 MNHEY and CDR2 SVGAGI. CDR3 length: 14 residues. The J segment lost 7 bases and the V segment lost 6 bases, leaving 9 bases of the junction unmatched. CDR3 in DNA: TGTGCCAGCAGCCCGCGTCTTAGCGGGAATGAGCAGTTCTTC. Translating gives CASSPRLSGNEQFF.

This clonotype is medium-sized in the sample. This rearrangement joins TRBV29-1 to TRBJ2-7; TRBD1 aligns across 9 bases. CDR1 is SQVTM and CDR2 is ANQGSEA in the germline V gene. With 0 bases clipped from V and 5 bases from J, the junction kept 8 bases outside the gene matches. This CDR3 has 15 residues. CDR3 protein: CSVEERGTGSDEQYF. CDR3 in DNA: TGCAGCGTTGAAGAACGAGGGACAGGGAGTGACGAGCAGTACTTC.

Ten or more counts support this clonotype. The CDR3 region has the DNA TGTGCCAGCAGTTTCGGGACTGGAACGGGAGAGCAGTACTTC. It encodes CASSFGTGTGEQYF. The genes are TRBV27 and TRBJ2-7, with D possibly TRBD2 on 6 matching bases. Per germline, CDR1 MNHEY and CDR2 SMNVEV (reference sequence). CDR3 size: 14 residues. Trimming removed 3 bases from V and 7 bases from J, with 16 bases in between.

V usage is TRBV5-6 and J usage is TRBJ1-5, with D possibly being TRBD1 (6 bases). Germline V gives CDR1 SGHDT, CDR2 YYEEEE. This CDR3 is 13 amino acids long. Between the trimmed V and J ends, which lost 4 bases and 5 bases, there was a span of 10 bases. In DNA form, the CDR3 reads TGTGCCAGCAGCGAGGGGGGAGATCAGCCCCAGCATTTT. Protein: CASSEGGDQPQHF.

This clonotype was detected ten times or more. This sequence joins TRBV7-8 and TRBJ2-5; TRBD1 matches 9 bases. CDR3 length: 20 amino acids. Per germline, CDR1 SGHVS and CDR2 FQNEAQ. J gave up 5 bases and V 3 bases, and 22 bases lay outside the gene matches. Here the CDR3 DNA reads TGTGCCAGCAGCTTTTCACGGACAGGGGCCCAAAATACCCGAGGGGAGACCCAGTACTTC. Its translation: CASSFSRTGAQNTRGETQYF.

There are many counts of this clonotype. The chain has TRBV27 and TRBJ2-7; 8 positions match TRBD1. Looked up from germline, CDR1 is MNHEY and CDR2 is SMNVEV (reference sequence). This CDR3 is built from 14 residues. J was trimmed by 3 bases and V by 6 bases; bases with no gene match: 7. CDR3 in amino acids: CASRLTGGYYEQYF. The CDR3 DNA is TGTGCCAGCAGACTAACAGGGGGATACTACGAGCAGTACTTC.

This clonotype was seen ten or more times. V gene TRBV5-5 combines with J gene TRBJ2-7; D is possibly TRBD1 (6 bases). The CDR3 sequence is 15 residues long. Germline CDR1 is SGHKS and CDR2 is YYEKEE (reference sequence). The V gene lost 0 bases and the J gene lost 1 base, with 11 bases spanning the gap. In nucleotides, the CDR3 is TGTGCCAGCAGCTTGGCCTCGACAGGTTCCTACGAGCAGTACTTC. Translating gives CASSLASTGSYEQYF.

This clonotype was seen ten or more times. The genes are TRBV6-1 and TRBJ2-5; the match to TRBD2 covers 7 bases. Germline CDR1 reads MNHNS; CDR2 reads SASEGT. There are 15 residues in the CDR3. The trim removed 1 base at V and 2 bases at J, leaving 4 bases unmatched. The CDR3 coding sequence is TGTGCCAGCAGTGAAGTGTCTAGCGGACAAGAGACCCAGTACTTC. Amino acids: CASSEVSSGQETQYF.

Ten or more counts support this clonotype. V gene TRBV5-5 combines with J gene TRBJ1-2; D not resolved. The CDR3 is made up of 16 amino acids. Germline assignment: CDR1 SGHKS and CDR2 YYEKEE (reference sequence). V was clipped by 0 bases and J by 0 bases, with 12 bases between them. CDR3 DNA: TGTGCCAGCAGCTTGGAACAGTCCCGATCTAACTATGGCTACACCTTC. Amino acid sequence: CASSLEQSRSNYGYTF.

This clonotype was counted ten times or more. This rearrangement joins TRBV14 to TRBJ2-3; D gene uncertain. V was shortened by 3 bases and J by 9 bases, with 10 bases between the two germline ends. Germline CDR1 and CDR2: SGHDN and FVKESK. This CDR3 has 12 residues. CDR3 sequence (DNA): TGTGCCAGCAGCCATTCCGGGCTAACGCAGTATTTT. Translation: CASSHSGLTQYF.

This clonotype was detected only a few times. The chain joins TRBV27 to TRBJ1-2, with a tentative D call TRBD1 (5 bases). The CDR3 contains 13 residues. The V end was cut by 3 bases, the J end by 8 bases, with 13 bases between. Germline loops: CDR1 MNHEY, CDR2 SMNVEV (reference sequence). DNA of the CDR3: TGTGCCAGCAGTTTCGAGGGGAGGGACGGCTACACCTTC. This translates into CASSFEGRDGYTF.